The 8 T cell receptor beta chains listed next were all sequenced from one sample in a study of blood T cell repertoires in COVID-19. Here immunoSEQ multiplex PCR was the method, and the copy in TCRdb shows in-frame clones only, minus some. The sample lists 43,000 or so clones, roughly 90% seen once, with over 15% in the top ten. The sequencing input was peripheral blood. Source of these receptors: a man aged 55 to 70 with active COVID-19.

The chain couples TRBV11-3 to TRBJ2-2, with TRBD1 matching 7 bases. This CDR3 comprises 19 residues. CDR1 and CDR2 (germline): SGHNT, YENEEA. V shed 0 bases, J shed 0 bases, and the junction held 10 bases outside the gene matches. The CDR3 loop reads CASSLDWDRQPPNTGELFF. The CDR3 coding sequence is TGTGCCAGCAGCTTAGATTGGGACAGACAGCCCCCGAACACCGGGGAGCTGTTTTTT.

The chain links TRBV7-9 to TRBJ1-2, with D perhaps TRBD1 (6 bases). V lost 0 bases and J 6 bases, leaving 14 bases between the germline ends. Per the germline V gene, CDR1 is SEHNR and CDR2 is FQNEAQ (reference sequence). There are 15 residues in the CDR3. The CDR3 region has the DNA TGTGCCAGCAGCTTAGCGGACTCCAGGGGCCATGGCTACACCTTC. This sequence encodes CASSLADSRGHGYTF.

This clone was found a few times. The CDR3 protein is CASSPGWGDSPLHF. CDR3 DNA: TGTGCCAGCAGTCCAGGGTGGGGCGATTCACCCCTCCACTTT. The rearrangement joins TRBV27 to TRBJ1-6, with a weak D call TRBD1 (5 bases). CDR3 length: 14 residues. Deletions cut 5 bases from V and 8 bases from J, with 13 bases between. Germline V gene lookup returns CDR1 MNHEY and CDR2 SMNVEV (reference sequence).

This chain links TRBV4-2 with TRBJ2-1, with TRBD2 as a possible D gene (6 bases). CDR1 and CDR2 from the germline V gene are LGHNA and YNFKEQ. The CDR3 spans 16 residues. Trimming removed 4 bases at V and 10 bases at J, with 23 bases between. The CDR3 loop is CASSLSTGANLGEQFF. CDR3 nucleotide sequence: TGTGCCAGCAGCCTATCCACGGGAGCGAACCTCGGGGAGCAGTTCTTC.

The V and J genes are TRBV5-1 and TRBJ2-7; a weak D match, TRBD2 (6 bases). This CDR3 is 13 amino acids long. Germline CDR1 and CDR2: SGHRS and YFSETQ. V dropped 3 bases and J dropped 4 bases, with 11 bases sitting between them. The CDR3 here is CASSWGAGYEQYF. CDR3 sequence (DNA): TGCGCCAGCAGCTGGGGCGCGGGGTACGAGCAGTACTTC. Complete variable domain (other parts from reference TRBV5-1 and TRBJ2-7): KAGVTQTPRYLIKTRGQQVTLSCSPISGHRSVSWYQQTPGQGLQFLFEYFSETQRNKGNFPGRFSGRQFSNSRSEMNVSTLELGDSALYLCASSWGAGYEQYFGPGTRLTVT.

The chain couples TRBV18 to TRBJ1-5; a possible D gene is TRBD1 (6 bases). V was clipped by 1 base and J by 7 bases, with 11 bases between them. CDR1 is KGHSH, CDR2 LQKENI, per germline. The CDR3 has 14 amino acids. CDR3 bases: TGTGCCAGCTCACCACAGGGCCAGGGGCAGCCCCAGCATTTT. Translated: CASSPQGQGQPQHF.

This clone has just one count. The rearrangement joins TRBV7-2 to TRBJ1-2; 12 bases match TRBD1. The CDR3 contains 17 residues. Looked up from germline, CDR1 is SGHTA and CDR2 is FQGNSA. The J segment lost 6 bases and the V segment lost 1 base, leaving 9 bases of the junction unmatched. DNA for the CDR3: TGTGCCAGCAGCTTAGTGGGACAGGGGGCGAGGTTGGATGGCTACACCTTC. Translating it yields CASSLVGQGARLDGYTF. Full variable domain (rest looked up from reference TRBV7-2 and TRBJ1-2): GAGVSQSPSNKVTEKGKDVELRCDPISGHTALYWYRQSLGQGLEFLIYFQGNSAPDKSGLPSDRFSAERTGGSVSTLTIQRTQQEDSAVYLCASSLVGQGARLDGYTFGSGTRLTVV.

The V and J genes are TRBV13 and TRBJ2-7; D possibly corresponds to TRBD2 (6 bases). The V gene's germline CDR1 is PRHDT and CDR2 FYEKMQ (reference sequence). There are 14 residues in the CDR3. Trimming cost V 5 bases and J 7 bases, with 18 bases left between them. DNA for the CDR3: TGTGCCAGCAGCGCCCTCCGGAGGGCCGAAGAGCAGTACTTC. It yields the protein CASSALRRAEEQYF.